This T cell receptor beta chain was recorded in a study of shared clonotypes between healthy human individuals. Concerning this clone itself: What it binds is not known.

Only in-frame clones appear in the TCRdb table, and some are missing; sequencing was by immunoSEQ multiplex PCR. This table has about 550,000 clones, less than 97% appearing once. Study-wide findings and caveats: Incomplete sequencing of sorted subsets was indicated by rarefaction despite large depth. Unshared clonotypes carried lower generation probabilities than those common to all four donors.

Naive CD8 cells lacked CD45RO and underwent positive selection for CCR7, leaving out terminally differentiated effector memory CD45RA+ cells. Donors, without exception, were Caucasian adults residing in Nashville, Tennessee. Trimming cost V 3 bases and J 0 bases, with 12 bases left between them. The CDR3 is 16 residues long. Germline-derived CDR1 and CDR2 are MNHEY and SMNVEV (reference sequence). This clonotype originated in a woman aged 25 to 39 in good health. The sample consisted of naive CD8+ T cells sorted from blood. This sequence joins TRBV27 and TRBJ2-4, with D possibly TRBD2 on 5 matching bases. DNA of the CDR3: TGTGCCAGCAGTTTGGGGTCTCGGGGAGCCAAAAACATTCAGTACTTC. It yields the protein CASSLGSRGAKNIQYF.